The 5 T cell receptor beta chains below come from one sample, sequenced in a study of blood T cell repertoires in COVID-19. Only in-frame clones appear in the TCRdb table, and some are missing; sequencing was by immunoSEQ multiplex PCR. The sample carries about 46,000 clones, 86% recorded once. The sequenced material came from PBMCs or T cells enriched from blood (not recorded which). Receptors were obtained from a woman in her forties or fifties who had recovered from COVID-19.

The rearrangement uses TRBV29-1 and TRBJ2-3; weak D call: TRBD2 (7 bases). Germline V gene data show CDR1 as SQVTM and CDR2 as ANQGSEA. Trimming stripped 4 bases from V and 3 bases from J, with 14 bases between. The CDR3 has 14 amino acids. The CDR3 reads CSVVEGGPTDTQYF. CDR3 DNA sequence: TGCAGCGTTGTAGAGGGGGGGCCAACAGATACGCAGTATTTT.

This sequence joins TRBV29-1 and TRBJ1-1; 7 bases line up with TRBD1. From germline, CDR1 is SQVTM and CDR2 ANQGSEA. V lost 0 bases to trimming and J lost 5 bases; unmatched junction nucleotides: 6. The CDR3 has 14 amino acids. The CDR3 loop is CSVEDRNRGTEAFF. The CDR3 region has the DNA TGCAGCGTTGAAGATCGCAACAGGGGAACTGAAGCTTTCTTT. Full variable domain (rest looked up from reference TRBV29-1 and TRBJ1-1): SAVISQKPSRDICQRGTSLTIQCQVDSQVTMMFWYRQQPGQSLTLIATANQGSEATYESGFVIDKFPISRPNLTFSTLTVSNMSPEDSSIYLCSVEDRNRGTEAFFGQGTRLTVV.

The rearrangement links TRBV6-2 or TRBV6-3 to TRBJ2-1, with TRBD1 identical over 7 bases. With 4 bases clipped from V and 5 bases from J, the junction kept 8 bases outside the gene matches. Per the germline V gene, CDR1 is MNHEY and CDR2 is SVGEGT. The CDR3 is 15 residues long. In nucleotides, the CDR3 is TGTGCCAGCAGTTTATCGACAGGGCAAGACAATGAGCAGTTCTTC. Protein: CASSLSTGQDNEQFF.

The chain carries TRBV7-9 and TRBJ2-1; possible D gene TRBD1, 6 bases. V lost 4 bases and J 0 bases, leaving 10 bases between the germline ends. The germline V gene encodes CDR1 SEHNR and CDR2 FQNEAQ (reference sequence). CDR3 length: 15 amino acids. The CDR3 loop reads CASSWGHPSYNEQFF. The CDR3, as DNA: TGTGCCAGCAGCTGGGGACATCCCTCCTACAATGAGCAGTTCTTC.

This chain links TRBV12-3 or TRBV12-4 with TRBJ2-4; D possibly corresponds to TRBD2 (5 bases). This CDR3 is built from 13 residues. V dropped 10 bases and J dropped 7 bases, with 17 bases sitting between them. The CDR3 DNA sequence: TGTGCCACGCAGGTGGCCGGCGGGAACATTCAGTACTTC. It is translated as CATQVAGGNIQYF.